The sequence of this T cell receptor (beta chain) was determined in a study of cytomegalovirus exposure and HLA in healthy donors. Notes on the study in general: In a later analysis, an Asian-associated ancestry cluster reportedly showed fewer N-insertions than the approximately 610-donor mean.

V lost 8 bases and J lost 0, with 14 bases in between. The CDR3 consists of 14 residues. Germline CDR1 is MNHEY and CDR2 is SMNVEV (reference sequence). Concerning this clone itself: What it recognizes is unknown.

Vbeta (60) and Jbeta (13) primers were used in the PCR. Produced via immunoSEQ multiplex PCR; TCRdb's table is partial and in-frame only. The sample comprises 75,000 to 90,000 clones, about 77% of which are singletons, and about 3.5% rests with the top ten. The sample consisted of PBMCs. The V call is TRBV27, the J call TRBJ2-7; D is possibly TRBD1 (6 bases). The TCR sequence derives from a man in his fifties or sixties in good health and CMV-seronegative. The CDR3 loop reads CASAGTHSSYEQYF. The CDR3 coding sequence is TGTGCCAGCGCCGGGACACATAGCTCCTACGAGCAGTACTTC.